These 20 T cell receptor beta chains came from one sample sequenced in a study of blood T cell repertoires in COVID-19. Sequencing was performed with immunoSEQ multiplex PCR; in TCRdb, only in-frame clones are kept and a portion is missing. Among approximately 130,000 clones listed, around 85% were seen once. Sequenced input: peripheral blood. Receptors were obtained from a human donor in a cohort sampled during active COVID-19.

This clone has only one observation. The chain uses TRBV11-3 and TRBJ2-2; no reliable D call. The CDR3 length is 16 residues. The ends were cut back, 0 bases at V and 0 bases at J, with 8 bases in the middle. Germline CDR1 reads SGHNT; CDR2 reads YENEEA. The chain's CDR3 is CASSLDNRPNTGELFF. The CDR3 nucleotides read TGTGCCAGCAGCTTAGATAACAGACCGAACACCGGGGAGCTGTTTTTT.

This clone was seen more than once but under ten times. CDR3: CASSAPPGQGNYSPLHF. The CDR3 DNA reads TGTGCCAGCAGCGCACCTCCGGGACAGGGGAATTATTCACCCCTCCACTTT. The chain combines TRBV9 with TRBJ1-6; 10 bases align to TRBD1. Trimming cost V 3 bases and J 8 bases; bases outside gene matches: 11. The germline V gene encodes CDR1 SGDLS and CDR2 YYNGEE. The CDR3 contains 17 residues.

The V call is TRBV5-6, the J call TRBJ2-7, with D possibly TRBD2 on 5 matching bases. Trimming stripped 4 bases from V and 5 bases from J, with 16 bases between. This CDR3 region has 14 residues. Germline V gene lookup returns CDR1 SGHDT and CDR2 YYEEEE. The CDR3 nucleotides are TGTGCCAGCAGCCGCATCCGGGCGGGCCACGAGCAGTACTTC. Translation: CASSRIRAGHEQYF.

In DNA, the CDR3 is TGTGCCTGGAGTCCAAGCCCCGGGACAGGGAATCAGCCCCAGCATTTT. Its translation: CAWSPSPGTGNQPQHF. The chain couples TRBV30 to TRBJ1-5, with 9 bases identical to TRBD1. The germline CDR1 and CDR2 sequences are GTSNPN and SVGIG (reference sequence). This CDR3 has 16 amino acids. J lost 4 bases, V lost 2 bases, and 9 bases had no gene match.

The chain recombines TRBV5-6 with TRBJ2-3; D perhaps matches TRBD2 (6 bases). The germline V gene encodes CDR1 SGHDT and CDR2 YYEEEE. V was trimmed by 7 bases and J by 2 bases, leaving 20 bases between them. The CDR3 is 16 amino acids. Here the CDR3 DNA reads TGTGCCAGCCGCCGCCGGGGAGGTGTGAACACAGATACGCAGTATTTT. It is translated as CASRRRGGVNTDTQYF.

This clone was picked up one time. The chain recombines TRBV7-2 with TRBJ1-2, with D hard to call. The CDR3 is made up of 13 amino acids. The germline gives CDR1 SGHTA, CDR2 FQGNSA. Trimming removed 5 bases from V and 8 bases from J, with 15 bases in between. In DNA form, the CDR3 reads TGTGCCAGCAGCGAGACCGTATGGAGGGGCTACACCTTC. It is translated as CASSETVWRGYTF.

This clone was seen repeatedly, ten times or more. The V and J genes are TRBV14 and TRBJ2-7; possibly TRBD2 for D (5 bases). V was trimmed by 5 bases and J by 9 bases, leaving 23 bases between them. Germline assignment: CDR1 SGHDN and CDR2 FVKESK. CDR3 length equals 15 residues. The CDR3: CASSEQPGIPTRQYV. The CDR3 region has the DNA TGTGCCAGCAGCGAACAACCGGGAATACCTACGAGGCAGTACGTC.

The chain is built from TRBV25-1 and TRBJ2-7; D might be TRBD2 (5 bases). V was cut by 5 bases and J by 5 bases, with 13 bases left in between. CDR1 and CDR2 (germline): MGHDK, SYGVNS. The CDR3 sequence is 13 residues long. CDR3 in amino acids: CASSSIGENEQYF. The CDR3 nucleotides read TGTGCCAGCAGTTCTATCGGGGAGAACGAGCAGTACTTC.

The CDR3 coding sequence is TGTGCCACGTGGGGGGGGTGGGCGAGTGAAAAACTGTTTTTT. Translated, it gives CATWGGWASEKLFF. The gene calls are TRBV2 and TRBJ1-4, with a possible D match to TRBD1 (5 bases). This CDR3 has 14 residues. The germline V gene encodes CDR1 SNHLY and CDR2 FYNNEI. The germline V and J ends were trimmed by 10 bases and 7 bases, with 19 bases remaining between them. The full variable domain, rest sourced from reference TRBV2 and TRBJ1-4, is EPEVTQTPSHQVTQMGQEVILRCVPISNHLYFYWYRQILGQKVEFLVSFYNNEISEKSEIFDDQFSVERPDGSNFTLKIRSTKLEDSAMYFCATWGGWASEKLFFGSGTQLSVL.

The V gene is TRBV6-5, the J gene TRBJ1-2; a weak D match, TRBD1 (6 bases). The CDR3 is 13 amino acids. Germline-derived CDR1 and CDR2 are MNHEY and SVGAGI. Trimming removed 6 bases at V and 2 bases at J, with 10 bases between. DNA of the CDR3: TGTGCCAGCAGCCTGGACAGAAACTATGGCTACACCTTC. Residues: CASSLDRNYGYTF.

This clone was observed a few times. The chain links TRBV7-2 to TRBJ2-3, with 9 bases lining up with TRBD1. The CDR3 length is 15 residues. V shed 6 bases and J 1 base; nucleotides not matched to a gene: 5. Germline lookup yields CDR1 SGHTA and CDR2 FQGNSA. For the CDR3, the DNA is TGTGCCAGCAGACAGGACAGGGGCCGCACAGATACGCAGTATTTT. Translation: CASRQDRGRTDTQYF. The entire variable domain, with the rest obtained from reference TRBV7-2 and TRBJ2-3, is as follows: GAGVSQSPSNKVTEKGKDVELRCDPISGHTALYWYRQSLGQGLEFLIYFQGNSAPDKSGLPSDRFSAERTGGSVSTLTIQRTQQEDSAVYLCASRQDRGRTDTQYFGPGTRLTVL.

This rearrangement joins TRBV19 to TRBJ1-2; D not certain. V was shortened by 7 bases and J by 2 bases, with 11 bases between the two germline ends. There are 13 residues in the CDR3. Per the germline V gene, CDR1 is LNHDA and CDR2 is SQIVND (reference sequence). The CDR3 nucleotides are TGTGCCAGTACAATGGGGAGGAACTATGGCTACACCTTC. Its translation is CASTMGRNYGYTF.

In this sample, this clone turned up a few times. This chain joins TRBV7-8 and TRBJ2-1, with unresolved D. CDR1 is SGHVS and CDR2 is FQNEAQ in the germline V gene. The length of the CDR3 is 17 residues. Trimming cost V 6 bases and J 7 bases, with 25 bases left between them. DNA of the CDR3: TGTGCCAGCAGTTCCCCAGCCCGAGACTTCCTATCTAATGAGCAGTTCTTC. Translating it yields CASSSPARDFLSNEQFF.

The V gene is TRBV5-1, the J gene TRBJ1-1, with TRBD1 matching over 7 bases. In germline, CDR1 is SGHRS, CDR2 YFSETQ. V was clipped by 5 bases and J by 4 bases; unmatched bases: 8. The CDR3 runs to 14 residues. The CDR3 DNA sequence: TGCGCCAGCAGATCCGGGACAGCGGGCACTGAAGCTTTCTTT. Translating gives CASRSGTAGTEAFF.

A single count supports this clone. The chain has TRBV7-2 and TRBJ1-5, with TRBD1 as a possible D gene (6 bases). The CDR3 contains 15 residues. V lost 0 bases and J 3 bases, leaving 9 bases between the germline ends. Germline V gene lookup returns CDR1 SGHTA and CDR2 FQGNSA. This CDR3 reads CASSLASGVNQPQHF. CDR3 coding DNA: TGTGCCAGCAGCTTAGCATCAGGGGTCAATCAGCCCCAGCATTTT.

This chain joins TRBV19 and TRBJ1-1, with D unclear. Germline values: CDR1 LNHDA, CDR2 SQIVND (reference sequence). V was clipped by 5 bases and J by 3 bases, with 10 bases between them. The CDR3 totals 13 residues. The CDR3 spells CASSEGGYTEAFF. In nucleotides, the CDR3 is TGTGCCAGTAGTGAGGGCGGGTACACTGAAGCTTTCTTT.

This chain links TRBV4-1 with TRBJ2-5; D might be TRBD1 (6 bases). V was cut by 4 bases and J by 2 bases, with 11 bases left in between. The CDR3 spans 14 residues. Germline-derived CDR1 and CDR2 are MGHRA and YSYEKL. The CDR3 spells CASSRQALQETQYF. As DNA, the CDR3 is TGCGCCAGCAGCCGACAGGCTCTTCAAGAGACCCAGTACTTC.

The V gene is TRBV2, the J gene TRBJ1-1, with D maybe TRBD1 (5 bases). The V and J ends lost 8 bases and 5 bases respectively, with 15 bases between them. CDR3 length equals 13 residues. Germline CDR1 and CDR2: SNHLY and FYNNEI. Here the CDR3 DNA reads TGTGCCAGCGTCCCGCAGGGTCGTACTGAAGCTTTCTTT. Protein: CASVPQGRTEAFF.

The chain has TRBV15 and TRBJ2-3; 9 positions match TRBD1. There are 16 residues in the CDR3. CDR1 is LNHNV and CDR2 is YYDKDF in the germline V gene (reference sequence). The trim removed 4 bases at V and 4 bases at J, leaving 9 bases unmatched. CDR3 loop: CATSTPGQGLADTQYF. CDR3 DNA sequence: TGTGCCACCAGCACCCCGGGACAGGGATTGGCAGATACGCAGTATTTT.

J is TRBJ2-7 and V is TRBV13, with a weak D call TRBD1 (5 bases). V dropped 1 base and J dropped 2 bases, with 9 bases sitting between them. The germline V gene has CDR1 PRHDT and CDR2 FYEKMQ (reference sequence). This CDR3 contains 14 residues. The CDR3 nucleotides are TGTGCCAGCAGCTTAGAGGGGTCCACCTACGAGCAGTACTTC. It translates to CASSLEGSTYEQYF. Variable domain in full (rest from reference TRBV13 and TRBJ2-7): AAGVIQSPRHLIKEKRETATLKCYPIPRHDTVYWYQQGPGQDPQFLISFYEKMQSDKGSIPDRFSAQQFSDYHSELNMSSLELGDSALYFCASSLEGSTYEQYFGPGTRLTVT.